These 2 T cell receptor beta chains came from one sample sequenced in a study of T cells in Graves' hyperthyroidism and ophthalmopathy. RNA transcripts yielded amplified TCR beta CDR3 regions. RT-PCR in the first round (using the HTBI primer set) targeted the TCR CDR3. TCRdb re-analysed the multiplex PCR reads in MiXCR, keeping a single row per CDR3 protein. Of over 250,000 distinct CDR3 sequences listed, 22% are singletons. The specimen was blood. The receptors were sampled from a man aged 25-40 years with Graves' ophthalmopathy.

This clonotype was detected a few times. The gene calls are TRBV27 and TRBJ1-2; D is ambiguous. CDR1 and CDR2 (germline): MNHEY, SMNVEV (reference sequence). V lost 2 bases and J lost 2, with 12 bases in between. The CDR3 loop spans 15 amino acids. As DNA, the CDR3 is TGTGCCAGCAGTTTAACTGGGCTGACGAACTATGGCTACACCTTC. It is translated as CASSLTGLTNYGYTF.

This clonotype was recorded at least ten times. CDR3 in DNA: TGCGCCAGCAGCTCTTCAGGGAAAAAGACCCAGTACTTC. This gives the protein CASSSSGKKTQYF. The chain couples TRBV5-1 to TRBJ2-5; D might be TRBD1 (5 bases). Trimming stripped 3 bases from V and 6 bases from J, with 12 bases between. Germline V lookup: CDR1 SGHRS, CDR2 YFSETQ. The CDR3 consists of 13 residues.